The entry below gives a single T cell receptor (beta chain) sequence along with its context. The antigen is undetermined. This entry comes from a study of untreated major depressive disorder. Study-level findings and limits: TRBV05-01 (Vbeta 5.1) usage was higher in CD4+ T cells of depressed patients than controls.

Patients had DSM-IV major depressive disorder with a Hamilton Depression score of at least 18. Approximately 31 ml of peripheral blood was collected per donor. Some clones are missing from TCRdb's copy, which holds only in-frame ones; the method was immunoSEQ multiplex PCR. The profile covers around 13,000 clones, with around nine tenths appearing a single time and about 1.5% taken by the ten largest. V lost 2 bases and J lost 8, with 15 bases in between. CDR1 and CDR2 (germline): SGHVS, FQNEAQ. CDR3 length: 14 amino acids. This chain joins TRBV7-8 and TRBJ1-2; a weak D match, TRBD1 (5 bases). Material: CD4+ T cells from PBMCs. The TCR sequence derives from a woman aged 30 to 39 with major depressive disorder. The CDR3 is CASSLQGAWVGYTF. The CDR3 DNA reads TGTGCCAGCAGCTTACAGGGCGCTTGGGTGGGCTACACCTTC.